This T cell receptor beta chain was identified in a study of blood T cell repertoires in COVID-19. Whole-study context: Sites across the United States, Italy and Spain contributed samples from acute and convalescent COVID-19. The cDNA or gDNA used as material had been derived from T cells, B-cell-depleted T cells, or PBMCs.

Generated by immunoSEQ multiplex PCR, the TCRdb table keeps only in-frame clones and is missing some. This table holds 65,000 to 85,000 clones, about four fifths found once. This clone showed up just a few times. The sequence was collected from a human donor in a cohort sampled during active COVID-19. Sequences were obtained from peripheral blood.

CDR3 coding DNA: TGTGCCAGCAGTTACGAGGATACGCAGTATTTT. Residues: CASSYEDTQYF. The chain uses TRBV6-5 and TRBJ2-3; D unresolved. Germline V gene lookup returns CDR1 MNHEY and CDR2 SVGAGI. V was cut by 2 bases and J by 6 bases, with 3 bases left in between. The CDR3 spans 11 residues.